These 28 T cell receptor beta chains were all obtained from the same sample, sequenced in a study of T cell changes during pregnancy in multiple sclerosis. Some clones are missing from TCRdb's copy, which holds only in-frame ones; the method was immunoSEQ multiplex PCR. The sample includes tens of thousands of clones, 80% to 95% of them seen just once. The input for sequencing was peripheral blood, taken in the third trimester of pregnancy. The receptors were gathered from a female donor in good health, enrolled as a control in a pregnancy study.

This clone has a single count. The chain carries TRBV5-1 and TRBJ2-1, with D maybe TRBD1 (5 bases). CDR1 and CDR2 from the germline V gene are SGHRS and YFSETQ. Trimming cost V 1 base and J 2 bases, with 10 bases left between them. The CDR3 contains 15 residues. The CDR3 loop reads CASSLTGSTYNEQFF. The DNA for the CDR3 is TGCGCCAGCAGCTTGACAGGTTCAACCTACAATGAGCAGTTCTTC.

This clone has only one observation. The chain uses TRBV6-6 and TRBJ1-5; possible D gene TRBD1, 6 bases. The length of the CDR3 is 15 residues. The germline gives CDR1 MNHNY, CDR2 SVGAGI (reference sequence). Trimming left V 5 bases short and J 3 bases short, with 14 bases between. The DNA of the CDR3 is TGTGCCAGCAGTCGGACAGCCGGAAACAATCAGCCCCAGCATTTT. Its translation is CASSRTAGNNQPQHF.

V and J are TRBV7-8 and TRBJ2-2; no clear D gene. Trimming cost V 1 base and J 6 bases, with 21 bases left between them. Germline V CDR1 and CDR2: SGHVS, FQNEAQ. The CDR3 has 18 amino acids. The CDR3 loop is CASSLEAGSLMTSGELFF. DNA of the CDR3: TGTGCCAGCAGCTTAGAGGCAGGCTCTCTCATGACCTCCGGGGAGCTGTTTTTT.

This clone was recorded only once. The chain carries TRBV20-1 and TRBJ2-7, with 8 bases fitting TRBD1. J gave up 6 bases and V 5 bases, and 3 bases lay outside the gene matches. The germline V gene encodes CDR1 DFQATT and CDR2 SNEGSKA (reference sequence). CDR3 size: 11 residues. CDR3 region: CSALTGAEQYF. DNA for the CDR3: TGCAGTGCTCTGACAGGGGCCGAGCAGTACTTC.

The chain has TRBV6-5 and TRBJ2-7; unclear D gene. CDR1 MNHEY and CDR2 SVGAGI come from the germline V gene. The V end lost 0 bases, the J end lost 2 bases, and 11 bases lay between the germline ends. CDR3 size: 15 residues. This chain's CDR3 is CASSYSLGRTYEQYF. The DNA of the CDR3 is TGTGCCAGCAGTTACTCCTTGGGCAGAACCTACGAGCAGTACTTC.

This sequence joins TRBV9 and TRBJ2-7; the match to TRBD2 covers 9 bases. The germline gives CDR1 SGDLS, CDR2 YYNGEE. With V trimmed by 0 bases and J by 2 bases, 3 bases remained unmatched. CDR3 length: 15 amino acids. The CDR3 region is CASSVGSSGTYEQYF. For the CDR3, the DNA is TGTGCCAGCAGCGTAGGGTCTAGCGGGACCTACGAGCAGTACTTC.

The chain combines TRBV27 with TRBJ2-2, with 9 bases identical to TRBD1. The CDR3 covers 18 residues. J gave up 2 bases and V 1 base, and 8 bases lay outside the gene matches. Per germline, CDR1 MNHEY and CDR2 SMNVEV (reference sequence). CDR3 DNA: TGTGCCAGCAGTTTATTATATCGGACAGGGGATAACACCGGGGAGCTGTTTTTT. It is translated as CASSLLYRTGDNTGELFF.

The chain is built from TRBV10-1 and TRBJ2-2; D gene uncertain. The ends were cut back, 4 bases at V and 6 bases at J, with 3 bases in the middle. Germline V CDR1 and CDR2: WNHNN, SYGVQD (reference sequence). This CDR3 has 11 residues. CDR3 loop: CASSVAGELFF. The CDR3 region has the DNA TGCGCCAGCAGTGTCGCCGGGGAGCTGTTTTTT.

This chain links TRBV28 with TRBJ2-7; D gene unclear. The ends were cut back, 6 bases at V and 2 bases at J, with 11 bases in the middle. This CDR3 spans 13 amino acids. Germline V CDR1 and CDR2: MDHEN, SYDVKM. CDR3 in amino acids: CASSPIVTYEQYF. CDR3 DNA sequence: TGTGCCAGCAGCCCTATAGTTACCTACGAGCAGTACTTC. Full variable domain (rest looked up from reference TRBV28 and TRBJ2-7): DVKVTQSSRYLVKRTGEKVFLECVQDMDHENMFWYRQDPGLGLRLIYFSYDVKMKEKGDIPEGYSVSREKKERFSLILESASTNQTSMYLCASSPIVTYEQYFGPGTRLTVT.

The rearrangement joins TRBV6-7 to TRBJ1-2, with D possibly being TRBD1 (6 bases). TRBV6-7 is classed as an ORF, of uncertain function. The CDR3 consists of 13 residues. Trimming left V 6 bases short and J 3 bases short, with 11 bases between. The CDR3 nucleotides are TGTGCCAGCAGCCCACAGGGACACTATGGCTACACCTTC. Protein product: CASSPQGHYGYTF.

J is TRBJ2-7 and V is TRBV5-5; 8 positions agree with TRBD1. V trimming: 4 bases; J trimming: 2 bases; junction bases outside the gene matches: 8. The CDR3 spans 15 residues. From germline, CDR1 is SGHKS and CDR2 YYEKEE (reference sequence). The CDR3 DNA reads TGTGCCAGCAGCCCAAGACAGGGGTTTCCCTACGAGCAGTACTTC. Its protein product is CASSPRQGFPYEQYF.

On this clone: The identical CDR3 is also encoded by other nucleotide sequences in the sample. The chain joins TRBV6-5 to TRBJ1-5, with TRBD1 matching over 8 bases. The CDR3 is 14 residues long. The germline CDR1 and CDR2 sequences are MNHEY and SVGAGI. After removal of 6 bases from V and 4 bases from J, the junction contained 5 bases not matched to a gene. The CDR3 spells CASSPDRGNQPQHF. The DNA for the CDR3 is TGTGCCAGCAGCCCCGACAGGGGAAATCAGCCCCAGCATTTT.

The chain links TRBV2 to TRBJ1-1; D remains ambiguous. CDR1 is SNHLY, CDR2 FYNNEI, per germline. Trimming removed 4 bases at V and 3 bases at J, with 3 bases between. The CDR3 extends over 11 amino acids. Here the CDR3 reads CASSADTEAFF. CDR3 DNA: TGTGCCAGCAGTGCGGACACTGAAGCTTTCTTT.

This chain connects TRBV7-3 to TRBJ2-1, with 7 bases identical to TRBD2. The CDR3 is made up of 18 amino acids. In germline, CDR1 is SGHTA, CDR2 FQGTGA. Germline trimming cut 1 base from V and 2 bases from J; bases unmatched to any gene: 11. This chain's CDR3 is CASSLNSGAGVAYNEQFF. CDR3 in DNA: TGTGCCAGCAGCTTAAATAGTGGGGCGGGAGTGGCCTACAATGAGCAGTTCTTC.

The chain links TRBV29-1 to TRBJ2-7; D is possibly TRBD2 (6 bases). V gave up 4 bases and J gave up 6 bases, with 16 bases separating them. The germline gives CDR1 SQVTM, CDR2 ANQGSEA. The CDR3 has 13 amino acids. DNA for the CDR3: TGCAGCGTTGCCGGGACTCTAACTGGCGAGCAGTACTTC. This translates into CSVAGTLTGEQYF.

The CDR3 nucleotides are TGCAGCATCCGACCCGGGACTAGATCCGCGGCTACGCAGTATTTT. It yields the protein CSIRPGTRSAATQYF. The V gene is TRBV29-1, the J gene TRBJ2-3; 8 bases match TRBD2. The CDR3 extends over 15 amino acids. The ends lost 8 bases at V and 8 bases at J; junction bases unmatched: 18. Germline assignment: CDR1 SQVTM and CDR2 ANQGSEA.

The genes are TRBV29-1 and TRBJ2-6, with 7 bases that match TRBD1. This CDR3 is 17 amino acids long. The germline gives CDR1 SQVTM, CDR2 ANQGSEA. Trimming cost V 4 bases and J 2 bases; bases outside gene matches: 11. The CDR3 bases are TGCAGCGTTGGCAGCAGGACAGGTCCAACTGGGGCCAACGTCCTGACTTTC. It specifies CSVGSRTGPTGANVLTF.

V usage is TRBV5-5 and J usage is TRBJ2-7; 10 positions match TRBD1. Germline CDR1 SGHKS, CDR2 YYEKEE (reference sequence). The CDR3 is made up of 14 amino acids. Trimming took 3 bases from V and 3 from J; bases not matched to a gene: 3. The CDR3 nucleotides are TGTGCCAGCAGCTGGGGACAGGGGATCTACGAGCAGTACTTC. This translates into CASSWGQGIYEQYF.

The V and J genes are TRBV27 and TRBJ1-1, with a weak D call TRBD1 (5 bases). V lost 3 bases and J 0 bases, leaving 17 bases between the germline ends. The CDR3 loop spans 17 amino acids. CDR1 and CDR2 from the germline V gene are MNHEY and SMNVEV (reference sequence). CDR3 sequence reads: CASSFGGVGAMNTEAFF. The DNA for the CDR3 is TGTGCCAGCAGTTTTGGGGGGGTAGGGGCGATGAACACTGAAGCTTTCTTT.

Concerning this clone: Within the sample, other DNA sequences also encode this same CDR3. The chain employs TRBV5-1 and TRBJ2-2, with 7 bases that match TRBD1. Trimming removed 0 bases from V and 1 base from J; junction bases left unmatched: 0. In germline, CDR1 is SGHRS, CDR2 YFSETQ. The CDR3 length is 15 residues. CDR3 amino acids: CASSLDRGNTGELFF. The DNA of the CDR3 is TGCGCCAGCAGCTTGGACAGGGGGAACACCGGGGAGCTGTTTTTT.

The V gene is TRBV6-5, the J gene TRBJ1-1; the D is unclear. The CDR3 runs 14 residues. The V and J ends lost 2 bases and 0 bases respectively, with 7 bases between them. CDR1 and CDR2 from the germline V gene are MNHEY and SVGAGI. The chain's CDR3 is CASSYAGMNTEAFF. CDR3 bases: TGTGCCAGCAGTTACGCGGGGATGAACACTGAAGCTTTCTTT.

Only one count was recorded for this clone. CDR3 DNA: TGTGCCAGCAGCTTAGAGCGGGGGGCGAATGAGCAGTTCTTC. Translation: CASSLERGANEQFF. The gene calls are TRBV7-6 and TRBJ2-1; 9 bases fit TRBD2. Unmatched junction bases numbered 2, after V lost 1 base and J lost 7 bases. This CDR3 spans 14 amino acids. Germline V gene data show CDR1 as SGHVS and CDR2 as FNYEAQ.

This clone was observed a handful of times. The V call is TRBV7-9, the J call TRBJ1-2, with 10 bases aligning to TRBD1. V shed 5 bases and J 0 bases; nucleotides not matched to a gene: 6. Germline V gene lookup returns CDR1 SEHNR and CDR2 FQNEAQ (reference sequence). The CDR3 spans 16 residues. CDR3 sequence (DNA): TGTGCCAGCAGCAACCGGGACAGGGGAACTAACTATGGCTACACCTTC. Translating it yields CASSNRDRGTNYGYTF.

The rearrangement uses TRBV28 and TRBJ1-1; TRBD1 matches at 7 bases. The CDR3 totals 14 residues. J gave up 2 bases and V 4 bases, and 4 bases lay outside the gene matches. CDR1 is MDHEN and CDR2 is SYDVKM in the germline V gene. The CDR3: CASSSGQPNTEAFF. The CDR3 DNA follows: TGTGCCAGCAGTTCGGGACAGCCTAACACTGAAGCTTTCTTT.

The genes are TRBV5-6 and TRBJ1-1; no definite D call. The CDR3 loop spans 12 amino acids. V lost 1 base to trimming and J lost 5 bases, with 6 bases between them. Germline-derived CDR1 and CDR2 are SGHDT and YYEEEE. CDR3 loop: CASSLLTTEAFF. The CDR3, as DNA: TGTGCCAGCAGCTTGCTAACTACTGAAGCTTTCTTT. The full variable domain, in which reference TRBV5-6 and TRBJ1-1 provide the parts outside the CDR3, is DAGVTQSPTHLIKTRGQQVTLRCSPKSGHDTVSWYQQALGQGPQFIFQYYEEEERQRGNFPDRFSGHQFPNYSSELNVNALLLGDSALYLCASSLLTTEAFFGQGTRLTVV.

This clone was seen once. This chain connects TRBV7-2 to TRBJ2-4; 9 bases match TRBD2. V was pared by 4 bases and J by 0 bases, with 4 bases of the junction left unmatched. The CDR3 totals 16 residues. Germline CDR1 is SGHTA and CDR2 is FQGNSA. CDR3 bases: TGTGCCAGCAGCTGGATAGCGGGGGTAGCCAAAAACATTCAGTACTTC. Protein sequence: CASSWIAGVAKNIQYF.

This clone was seen more than once but under ten times. The V call is TRBV30, the J call TRBJ1-6; TRBD1 is a possible D gene (6 bases). This CDR3 is built from 19 residues. V dropped 0 bases and J dropped 0 bases, with 18 bases sitting between them. CDR1 GTSNPN and CDR2 SVGIG come from the germline V gene (reference sequence). CDR3 DNA sequence: TGTGCCTGGAGTGTATTCTCCTTGACGGACAGCTCCTATAATTCACCCCTCCACTTT. The encoded protein is CAWSVFSLTDSSYNSPLHF.

The chain joins TRBV19 to TRBJ2-3; no definite D call. Trimming left V 6 bases short and J 2 bases short, with 15 bases between. CDR1 LNHDA and CDR2 SQIVND come from the germline V gene (reference sequence). This CDR3 comprises 15 residues. In nucleotides, the CDR3 is TGTGCCAGTAGAACCCAACTACCTAACACAGATACGCAGTATTTT. This codes for CASRTQLPNTDTQYF. Using reference TRBV19 and TRBJ2-3 for the parts outside the CDR3, the full variable domain is DGGITQSPKYLFRKEGQNVTLSCEQNLNHDAMYWYRQDPGQGLRLIYYSQIVNDFQKGDIAEGYSVSREKKESFPLTVTSAQKNPTAFYLCASRTQLPNTDTQYFGPGTRLTVL.